Shown below are 23 T cell receptor beta chains from a single sample sequenced in a study of monozygotic twins with inflammatory bowel disease. No DNA is given; TCRdb re-called the 5' RACE reads and lists each CDR3 protein once. This listing includes around 200,000 distinct CDR3 sequences. Sequenced input: blood. Receptors were obtained from a human donor with ulcerative colitis or Crohn's disease, or a healthy co-twin of an affected twin (not recorded which).

The chain joins TRBV5-1 to TRBJ2-2. CDR1 and CDR2 (germline): SGHRS, YFSETQ. The CDR3 spans 15 residues. The CDR3 region is CASSLESPNTGELFF.

The chain combines TRBV5-6 with TRBJ2-3; TCRdb names TRBD2, which stays unverified in the absence of DNA. Germline loops: CDR1 SGHDT, CDR2 YYEEEE. This CDR3 has 16 amino acids. This chain's CDR3 is CASAPADFFDADTQYF.

V gene TRBV7-2 combines with J gene TRBJ1-1. The V gene's germline CDR1 is SGHTA and CDR2 FQGNSA. CDR3 length: 14 amino acids. CDR3 residues: CASSPEVRGTEAFF.

This chain's CDR3 is CSASARTGDTQYF. This sequence joins TRBV20-1 and TRBJ2-3; TCRdb reports TRBD1, a call that lacks DNA to check it against. There are 13 residues in the CDR3. Germline CDR1 reads DFQATT; CDR2 reads SNEGSKA (reference sequence).

The J gene is TRBJ1-2, the V gene TRBV3-1. Per the germline V gene, CDR1 is LGHDT and CDR2 is YNNKEL (reference sequence). The length of the CDR3 is 14 residues. The CDR3 loop is CASSQAGPLYGYTF. Together with reference TRBV3-1 and TRBJ1-2, the CDR3 gives the full variable domain: DTAVSQTPKYLVTQMGNDKSIKCEQNLGHDTMYWYKQDSKKFLKIMFSYNNKELIINETVPNRFSPKSPDKAHLNLHINSLELGDSAVYFCASSQAGPLYGYTFGSGTRLTVV.

This chain uses TRBV15 with TRBJ2-7; the TRBD1 assignment by TCRdb is unverifiable without DNA. This CDR3 has 18 amino acids. CDR1 and CDR2 from the germline V gene are LNHNV and YYDKDF (reference sequence). The CDR3: CATSRDRGFRDRVYEQYF.

The rearrangement uses TRBV5-1 and TRBJ2-1; TCRdb selects TRBD1, and the lack of DNA leaves this call unchecked. Germline CDR1 reads SGHRS; CDR2 reads YFSETQ. The length of the CDR3 is 17 residues. The CDR3 sequence is CASSPTGVRVSYNEQFF.

The chain links TRBV20-1 to TRBJ1-1; lacking DNA, the TRBD1 call made by TCRdb goes unchecked. The CDR3 runs to 14 residues. CDR1 DFQATT and CDR2 SNEGSKA come from the germline V gene (reference sequence). CDR3 in amino acids: CSAPRGGMNTEAFF.

The chain links TRBV6-6 to TRBJ1-5. The CDR3 extends over 13 amino acids. In germline, CDR1 is MNHNY, CDR2 SVGAGI (reference sequence). Here the CDR3 reads CASSYNEYQPQHF.

The chain carries TRBV11-2 and TRBJ2-1; TCRdb proposes TRBD2, but this gene call is untestable without DNA. Germline V gives CDR1 SGHAT, CDR2 FQNNGV. The CDR3 contains 16 residues. CDR3 protein: CASSWVLAGGPNEQFF.

V and J are TRBV6-1 and TRBJ2-6. In germline, CDR1 is MNHNS, CDR2 SASEGT. This CDR3 is 15 amino acids long. CDR3: CASRLDGSGANVLTF.

This chain connects TRBV6-2 or TRBV6-3 to TRBJ2-1; checking the TCRdb D call of TRBD1 is not possible without DNA. The CDR3 is 16 residues long. The germline V gene has CDR1 MNHEY and CDR2 SVGEGT. The CDR3: CASQRQGGWAGDEQFF.

The V and J genes are TRBV4-1 and TRBJ2-5; without DNA, the TCRdb call of TRBD1 cannot be checked. The CDR3 has 14 residues. The germline V gene encodes CDR1 MGHRA and CDR2 YSYEKL. CDR3 loop: CASSQVRGRETQYF.

The genes are TRBV4-2 and TRBJ2-3; the TCRdb call, TRBD2, lacks DNA for checking. The CDR3 loop spans 16 amino acids. Germline CDR1 and CDR2: LGHNA and YNFKEQ. This CDR3 is CASSLPSGGNTDTQYF.

The J gene is TRBJ2-1, the V gene TRBV3-1. Germline CDR1 is LGHDT and CDR2 is YNNKEL (reference sequence). This CDR3 has 12 amino acids. This CDR3 reads CASSQVVGEQFF.

The chain uses TRBV5-1 and TRBJ2-1; the TCRdb call, TRBD1, lacks DNA for checking. The CDR3 totals 15 residues. The germline V gene encodes CDR1 SGHRS and CDR2 YFSETQ. CDR3: CASSLIGRADNEQFF.

V gene TRBV6-5 combines with J gene TRBJ2-7; the D gene TCRdb calls, TRBD1, cannot be checked with no DNA. CDR3 length: 13 residues. Germline V gene lookup returns CDR1 MNHEY and CDR2 SVGAGI. This CDR3 is CASRRDNSYEQYF.

The gene calls are TRBV27 and TRBJ2-3; TCRdb lists TRBD2, though no DNA is available to test this call. In germline, CDR1 is MNHEY, CDR2 SMNVEV (reference sequence). The CDR3 covers 14 residues. The CDR3 spells CASQRGGPLDTQYF.

This sequence joins TRBV12-3 or TRBV12-4 and TRBJ2-7; lacking DNA, the TRBD2 call made by TCRdb goes unchecked. This CDR3 contains 12 residues. This chain's CDR3 is CASSWARNEQYF.

V usage is TRBV2 and J usage is TRBJ2-3. CDR3 length: 12 residues. Germline CDR1 reads SNHLY; CDR2 reads FYNNEI. CDR3 loop: CASSEVVDTQYF.

This sequence joins TRBV7-2 and TRBJ2-5; TCRdb returns TRBD2, unconfirmable since there is no DNA. CDR3 length: 13 amino acids. Germline V gene sequence: CDR1 SGHTA, CDR2 FQGNSA. The CDR3 sequence is CASSPSLQETQYF.

The genes are TRBV5-1 and TRBJ2-2; absent DNA, TCRdb's TRBD1 call cannot be checked. Germline CDR1 and CDR2: SGHRS and YFSETQ. The CDR3 totals 17 residues. The CDR3 protein is CASTPGARGPNTGELFF.

The gene calls are TRBV10-3 and TRBJ2-3; TCRdb designates TRBD2, a call that cannot be tested without DNA. CDR1 and CDR2 (germline): ENHRY, SYGVKD. CDR3 length: 16 amino acids. The CDR3 region is CAISESASGTTDTQYF.